This T cell receptor beta chain was obtained from a study of human T cells and chemical hapten exposure. Study-level points and caveats: Clustering by CDR3 similarity yielded significantly more large clusters from expanded TCRs than controls.

Sample time point: patch test 3, about 24 weeks after DPC sensitization. The treatment was: therapeutic diphenylcyclopropenone sensitization with weekly scalp DPC. Unfractionated whole blood served as the source for total RNA extraction. TCRdb fed the RACE reads into MiXCR, producing one record per CDR3 protein. Among around 200,000 distinct CDR3 sequences, around 25% were seen once, and the ten largest hold roughly 2.4%. The table lists this clonotype with a few counts. Its antigen is currently unknown. V dropped 2 bases and J dropped 6 bases, with 18 bases sitting between them. Looked up from germline, CDR1 is LNHDA and CDR2 is SQIVND (reference sequence). The CDR3 loop spans 16 amino acids.

The specimen was whole blood, collected in connection with sensitization to the hapten diphenylcyclopropenone (DPC). The chain links TRBV19 to TRBJ2-3; the D gene is possibly TRBD1 (5 bases). The receptor was derived from a woman in her forties with alopecia areata. Some clones in this sample may be carry-over from other donors' samples. CDR3 DNA: TGTGCCAGTAGTATACGTCTGGGCCGGGCAGGGGATACGCAGTATTTT. This codes for CASSIRLGRAGDTQYF.